This section outlines one TCR beta chain sequence together with its context. The data stem from a study of blood T cell repertoires in COVID-19. Overall study context: COVID-19 samples from acute and convalescent phases originated in the United States, Italy and Spain. Sample material is recorded as cDNA or gDNA derived from T cells, B-cell-depleted T cells, or PBMCs.

Authors' analysis steps: Estimation of nucleated cell counts was performed using reference gene primer amplification. Assay: immunoSEQ multiplex PCR; the TCRdb copy retains only in-frame clones and omits some. V and J calls and clone size follow that table, whereas D and trimming were derived from the DNA. In the table there are 200,000 or so clones, 85% of which are singletons. CDR1 MDHEN and CDR2 SYDVKM come from the germline V gene. The length of the CDR3 is 14 residues. V trimming: 4 bases; J trimming: 9 bases; junction bases outside the gene matches: 4. This TCR was recovered from a man aged 50 to 60 who had recovered from COVID-19. The sample consisted of peripheral blood. This chain connects TRBV28 to TRBJ1-6; TRBD1 matches at 9 bases. The DNA for the CDR3 is TGTGCCAGCAGTTCAGACAGGGGGTTTTCACCCCTCCACTTT. Amino acid sequence: CASSSDRGFSPLHF.